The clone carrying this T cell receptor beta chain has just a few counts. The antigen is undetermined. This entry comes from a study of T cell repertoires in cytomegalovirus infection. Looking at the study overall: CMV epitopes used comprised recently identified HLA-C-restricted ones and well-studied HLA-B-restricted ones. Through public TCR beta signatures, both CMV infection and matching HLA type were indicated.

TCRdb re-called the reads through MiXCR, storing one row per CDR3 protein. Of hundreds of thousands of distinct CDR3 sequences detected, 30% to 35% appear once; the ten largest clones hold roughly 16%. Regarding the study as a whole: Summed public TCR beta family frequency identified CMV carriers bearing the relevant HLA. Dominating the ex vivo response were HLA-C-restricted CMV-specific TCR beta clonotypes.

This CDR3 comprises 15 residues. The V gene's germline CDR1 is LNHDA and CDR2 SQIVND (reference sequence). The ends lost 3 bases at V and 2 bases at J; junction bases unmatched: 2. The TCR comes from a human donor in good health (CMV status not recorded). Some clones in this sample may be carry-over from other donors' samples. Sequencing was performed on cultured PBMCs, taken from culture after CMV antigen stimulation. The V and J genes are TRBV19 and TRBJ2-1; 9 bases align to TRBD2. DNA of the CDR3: TGTGCCAGTAGTATCCCTAGCGGGACCTACAATGAGCAGTTCTTC. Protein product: CASSIPSGTYNEQFF.